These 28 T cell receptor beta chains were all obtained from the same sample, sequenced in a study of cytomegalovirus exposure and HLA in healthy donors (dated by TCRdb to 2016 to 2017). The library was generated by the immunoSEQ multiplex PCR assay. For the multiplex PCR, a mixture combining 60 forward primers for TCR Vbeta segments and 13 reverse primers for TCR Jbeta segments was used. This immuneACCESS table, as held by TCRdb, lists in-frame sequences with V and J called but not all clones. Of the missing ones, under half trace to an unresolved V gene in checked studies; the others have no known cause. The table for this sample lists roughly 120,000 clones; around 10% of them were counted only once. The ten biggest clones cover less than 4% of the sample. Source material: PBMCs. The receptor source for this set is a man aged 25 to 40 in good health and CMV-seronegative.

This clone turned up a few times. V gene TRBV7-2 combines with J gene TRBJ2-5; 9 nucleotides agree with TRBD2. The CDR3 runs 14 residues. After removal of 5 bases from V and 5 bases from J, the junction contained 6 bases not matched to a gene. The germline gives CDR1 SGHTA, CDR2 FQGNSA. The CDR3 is CASSLSSGVETQYF. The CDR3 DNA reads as TGTGCCAGCAGCCTCTCTAGCGGGGTGGAGACCCAGTACTTC.

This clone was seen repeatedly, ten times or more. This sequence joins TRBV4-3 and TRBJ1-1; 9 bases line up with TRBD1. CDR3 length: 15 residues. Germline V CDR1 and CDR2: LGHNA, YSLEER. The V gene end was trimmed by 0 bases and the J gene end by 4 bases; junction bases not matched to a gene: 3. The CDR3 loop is CASSQEGQGGTEAFF. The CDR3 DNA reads TGCGCCAGCAGCCAAGAGGGACAGGGAGGCACTGAAGCTTTCTTT.

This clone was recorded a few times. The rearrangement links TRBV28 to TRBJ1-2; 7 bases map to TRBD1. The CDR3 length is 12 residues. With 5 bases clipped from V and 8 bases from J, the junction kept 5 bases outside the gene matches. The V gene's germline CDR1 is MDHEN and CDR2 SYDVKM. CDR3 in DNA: TGTGCCAGCAGTGACAGGGTTCGAGGCTACACCTTC. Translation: CASSDRVRGYTF.

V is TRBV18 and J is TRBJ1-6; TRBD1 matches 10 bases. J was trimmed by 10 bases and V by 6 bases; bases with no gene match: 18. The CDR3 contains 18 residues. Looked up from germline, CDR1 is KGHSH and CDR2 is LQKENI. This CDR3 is CASSGTLRTGGLGSPLHF. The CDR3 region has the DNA TGTGCCAGCTCTGGAACACTTCGGACAGGGGGATTAGGGTCACCCCTCCACTTT. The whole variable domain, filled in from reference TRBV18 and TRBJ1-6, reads NAGVMQNPRHLVRRRGQEARLRCSPMKGHSHVYWYRQLPEEGLKFMVYLQKENIIDESGMPKERFSAEFPKEGPSILRIQQVVRGDSAAYFCASSGTLRTGGLGSPLHFGNGTRLTVT.

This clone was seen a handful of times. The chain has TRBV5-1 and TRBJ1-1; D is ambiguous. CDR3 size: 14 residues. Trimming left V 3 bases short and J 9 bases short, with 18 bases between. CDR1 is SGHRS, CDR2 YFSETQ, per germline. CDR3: CASSSGLVGVKAFF. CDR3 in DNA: TGCGCCAGCAGCTCGGGGTTGGTTGGCGTTAAAGCTTTCTTT.

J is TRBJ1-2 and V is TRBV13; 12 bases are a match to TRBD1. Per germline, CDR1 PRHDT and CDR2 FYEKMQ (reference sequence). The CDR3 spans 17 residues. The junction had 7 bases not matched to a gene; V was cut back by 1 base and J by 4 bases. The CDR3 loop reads CASSLEGTGGFSYGYTF. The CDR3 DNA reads TGTGCCAGCAGCTTAGAGGGGACAGGGGGCTTCAGCTATGGCTACACCTTC.

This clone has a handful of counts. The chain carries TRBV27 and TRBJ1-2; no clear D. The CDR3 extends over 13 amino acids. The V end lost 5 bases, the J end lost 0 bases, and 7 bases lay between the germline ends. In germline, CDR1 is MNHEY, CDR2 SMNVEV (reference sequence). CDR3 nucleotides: TGTGCCAGCAGTCCCGGGGCTAACTATGGCTACACCTTC. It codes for CASSPGANYGYTF.

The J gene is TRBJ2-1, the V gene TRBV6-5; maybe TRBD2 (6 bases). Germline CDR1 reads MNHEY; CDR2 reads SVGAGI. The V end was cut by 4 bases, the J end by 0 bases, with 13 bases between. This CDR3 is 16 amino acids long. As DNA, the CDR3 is TGTGCCAGCAGTTTGAGCGGGCCGAGCTCCTACAATGAGCAGTTCTTC. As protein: CASSLSGPSSYNEQFF.

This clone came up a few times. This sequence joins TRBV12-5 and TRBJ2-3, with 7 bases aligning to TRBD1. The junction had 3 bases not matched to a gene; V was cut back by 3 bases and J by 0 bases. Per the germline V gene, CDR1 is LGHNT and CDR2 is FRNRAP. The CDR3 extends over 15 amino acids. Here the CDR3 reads CASGLGTASTDTQYF. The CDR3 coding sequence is TGTGCTAGTGGTTTAGGGACAGCCAGCACAGATACGCAGTATTTT.

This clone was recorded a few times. The CDR3 reads CASSQVGQGAWEQYF. CDR3 DNA: TGTGCCAGCAGTCAGGTGGGACAGGGGGCCTGGGAGCAGTACTTC. The J gene is TRBJ2-7, the V gene TRBV6-5, with TRBD1 matching 12 bases. The CDR3 loop spans 15 amino acids. V was pared by 5 bases and J by 7 bases, with 9 bases of the junction left unmatched. Germline CDR1 is MNHEY and CDR2 is SVGAGI.

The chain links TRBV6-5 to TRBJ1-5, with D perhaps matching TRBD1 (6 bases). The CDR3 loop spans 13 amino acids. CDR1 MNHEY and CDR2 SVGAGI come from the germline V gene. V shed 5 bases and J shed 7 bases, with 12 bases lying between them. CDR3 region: CASSLTGSQPQHF. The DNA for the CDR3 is TGTGCCAGCAGTCTCACAGGGAGCCAGCCCCAGCATTTT.

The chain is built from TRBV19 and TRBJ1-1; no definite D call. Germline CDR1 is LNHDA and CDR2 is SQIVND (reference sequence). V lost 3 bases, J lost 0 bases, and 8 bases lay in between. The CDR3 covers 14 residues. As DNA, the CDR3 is TGTGCCAGTAGTATTCGGGGTATGAACACTGAAGCTTTCTTT. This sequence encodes CASSIRGMNTEAFF. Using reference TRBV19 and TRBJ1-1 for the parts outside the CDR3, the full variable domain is DGGITQSPKYLFRKEGQNVTLSCEQNLNHDAMYWYRQDPGQGLRLIYYSQIVNDFQKGDIAEGYSVSREKKESFPLTVTSAQKNPTAFYLCASSIRGMNTEAFFGQGTRLTVV.

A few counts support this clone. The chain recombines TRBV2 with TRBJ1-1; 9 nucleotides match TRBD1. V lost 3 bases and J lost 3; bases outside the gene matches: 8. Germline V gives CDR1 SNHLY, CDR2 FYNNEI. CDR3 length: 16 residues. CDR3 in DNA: TGTGCCAGCAGTGAGAGACAGGGGGGGCTGGACACTGAAGCTTTCTTT. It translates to CASSERQGGLDTEAFF.

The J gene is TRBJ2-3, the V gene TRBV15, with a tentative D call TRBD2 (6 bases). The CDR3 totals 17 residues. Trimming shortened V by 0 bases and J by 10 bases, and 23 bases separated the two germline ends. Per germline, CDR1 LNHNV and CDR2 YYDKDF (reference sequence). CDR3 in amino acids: CATSRDLSRSGEDAQYF. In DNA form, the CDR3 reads TGTGCCACCAGCAGAGACCTCTCGCGGAGTGGGGAGGATGCGCAGTATTTT.

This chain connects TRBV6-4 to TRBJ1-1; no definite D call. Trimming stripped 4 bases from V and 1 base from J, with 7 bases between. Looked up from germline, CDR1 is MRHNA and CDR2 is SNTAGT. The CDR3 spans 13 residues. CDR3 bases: TGTGCCAGCAGTGCTCGCAGGAACACTGAAGCTTTCTTT. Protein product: CASSARRNTEAFF.

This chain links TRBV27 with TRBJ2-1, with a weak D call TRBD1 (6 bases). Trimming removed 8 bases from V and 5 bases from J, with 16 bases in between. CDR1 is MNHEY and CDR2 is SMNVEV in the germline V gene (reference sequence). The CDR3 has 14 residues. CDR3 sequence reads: CASGEGVFNNEQFF. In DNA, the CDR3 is TGTGCCAGCGGAGAGGGGGTGTTTAACAATGAGCAGTTCTTC.

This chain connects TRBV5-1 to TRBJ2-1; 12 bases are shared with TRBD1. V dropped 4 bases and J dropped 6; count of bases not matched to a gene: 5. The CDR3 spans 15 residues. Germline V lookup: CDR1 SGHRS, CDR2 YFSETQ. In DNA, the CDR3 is TGCGCCAGCAGCGAAGGGACAGGGGGCGGCAATGAGCAGTTCTTC. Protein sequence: CASSEGTGGGNEQFF.

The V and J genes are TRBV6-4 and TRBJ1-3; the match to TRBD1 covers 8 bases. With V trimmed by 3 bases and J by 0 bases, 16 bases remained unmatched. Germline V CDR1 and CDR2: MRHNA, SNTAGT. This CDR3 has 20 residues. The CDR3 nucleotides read TGTGCCAGCAGTGAAGTGAAAGCGGGACAGGACTTGTACTCTGGAAACACCATATATTTT. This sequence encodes CASSEVKAGQDLYSGNTIYF.

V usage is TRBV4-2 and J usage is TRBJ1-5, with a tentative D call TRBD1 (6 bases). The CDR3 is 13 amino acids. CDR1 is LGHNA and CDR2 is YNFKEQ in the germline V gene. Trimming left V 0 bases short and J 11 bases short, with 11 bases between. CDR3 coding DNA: TGTGCCAGCAGCCAAGAAGGGGGAAGGACCCAGCATTTT. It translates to CASSQEGGRTQHF.

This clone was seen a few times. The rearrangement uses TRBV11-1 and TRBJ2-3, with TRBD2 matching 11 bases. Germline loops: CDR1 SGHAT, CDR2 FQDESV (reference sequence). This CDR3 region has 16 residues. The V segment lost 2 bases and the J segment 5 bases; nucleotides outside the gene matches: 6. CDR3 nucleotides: TGTGCCAGCAGCTTACTGACTAGCGGGATATTAGATACGCAGTATTTT. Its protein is CASSLLTSGILDTQYF.

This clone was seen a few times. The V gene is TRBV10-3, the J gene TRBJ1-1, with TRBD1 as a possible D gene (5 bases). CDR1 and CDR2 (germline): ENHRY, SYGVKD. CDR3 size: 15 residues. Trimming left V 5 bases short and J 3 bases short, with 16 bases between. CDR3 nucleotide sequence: TGTGCCATCAGTCCATTTCGGGGGGAAGACACTGAAGCTTTCTTT. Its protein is CAISPFRGEDTEAFF.

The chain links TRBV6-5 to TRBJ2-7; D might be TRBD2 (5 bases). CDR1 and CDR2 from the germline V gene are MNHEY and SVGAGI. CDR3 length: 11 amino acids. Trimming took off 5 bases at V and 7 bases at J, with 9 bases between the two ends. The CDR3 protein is CASSTRLEQYF. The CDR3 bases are TGTGCCAGCAGTACGCGACTAGAGCAGTACTTC.

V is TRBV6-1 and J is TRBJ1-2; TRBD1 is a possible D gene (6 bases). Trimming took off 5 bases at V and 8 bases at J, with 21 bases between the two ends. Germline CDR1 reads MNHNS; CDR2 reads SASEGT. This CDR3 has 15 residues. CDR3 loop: CASSSFQGRVWGYTF. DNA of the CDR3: TGTGCCAGCAGTTCCTTCCAGGGGAGGGTGTGGGGCTACACCTTC.

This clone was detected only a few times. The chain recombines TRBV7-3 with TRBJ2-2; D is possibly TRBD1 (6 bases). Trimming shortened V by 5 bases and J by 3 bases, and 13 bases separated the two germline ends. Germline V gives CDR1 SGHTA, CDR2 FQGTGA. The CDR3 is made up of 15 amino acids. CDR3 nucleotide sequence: TGTGCCAGCAGCCTCGGGGCAGGGGACACCGGGGAGCTGTTTTTT. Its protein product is CASSLGAGDTGELFF.

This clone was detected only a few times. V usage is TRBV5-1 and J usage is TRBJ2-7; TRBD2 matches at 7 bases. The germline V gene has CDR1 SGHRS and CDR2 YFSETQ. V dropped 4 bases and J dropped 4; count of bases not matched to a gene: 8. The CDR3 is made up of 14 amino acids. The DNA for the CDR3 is TGCGCCAGCAGCCCGGGGGACTACCAATACGAGCAGTACTTC. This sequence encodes CASSPGDYQYEQYF. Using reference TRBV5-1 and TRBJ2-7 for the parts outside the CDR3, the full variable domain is KAGVTQTPRYLIKTRGQQVTLSCSPISGHRSVSWYQQTPGQGLQFLFEYFSETQRNKGNFPGRFSGRQFSNSRSEMNVSTLELGDSALYLCASSPGDYQYEQYFGPGTRLTVT.

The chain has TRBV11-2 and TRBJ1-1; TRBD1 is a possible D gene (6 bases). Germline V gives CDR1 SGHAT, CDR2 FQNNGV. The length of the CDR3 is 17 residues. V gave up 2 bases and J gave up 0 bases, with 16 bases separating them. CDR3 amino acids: CASSLYSRGNMNTEAFF. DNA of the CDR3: TGTGCCAGCAGCTTATATAGCAGGGGAAACATGAACACTGAAGCTTTCTTT.

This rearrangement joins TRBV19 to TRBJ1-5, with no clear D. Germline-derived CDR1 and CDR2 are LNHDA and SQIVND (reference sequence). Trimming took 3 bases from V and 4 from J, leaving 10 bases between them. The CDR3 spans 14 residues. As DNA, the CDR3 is TGTGCCAGTAGTATTAATGCGAGGAATCAGCCCCAGCATTTT. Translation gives CASSINARNQPQHF. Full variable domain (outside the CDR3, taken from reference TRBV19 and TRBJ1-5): DGGITQSPKYLFRKEGQNVTLSCEQNLNHDAMYWYRQDPGQGLRLIYYSQIVNDFQKGDIAEGYSVSREKKESFPLTVTSAQKNPTAFYLCASSINARNQPQHFGDGTRLSIL.

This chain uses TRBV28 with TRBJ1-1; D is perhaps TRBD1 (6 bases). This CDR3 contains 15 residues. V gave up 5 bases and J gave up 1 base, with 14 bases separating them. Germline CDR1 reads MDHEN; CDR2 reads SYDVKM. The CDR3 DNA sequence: TGTGCCAGCAGTGGACCGGGACAAACGAACACTGAAGCTTTCTTT. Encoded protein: CASSGPGQTNTEAFF.